The TCR beta chain under discussion was sequenced for a study of early T cells in non-severe SARS-CoV-2 infection. The CDR3 covers 13 residues. The germline V gene encodes CDR1 MNHEY and CDR2 SVGAGI. V lost 6 bases to trimming and J lost 3 bases; unmatched junction nucleotides: 4. Unique molecular identifiers were affixed to single, distinct cDNA molecules. From the 5' RACE reads, TCRdb called clonotypes with MiXCR, one entry per CDR3 protein. Among tens of thousands of distinct CDR3 sequences listed, 5% to 6.5% were seen once. The J gene is TRBJ1-1, the V gene TRBV6-5; 7 bases agree with TRBD1. The sequence was obtained from an adult who was a healthcare worker with PCR-confirmed SARS-CoV-2 infection or an uninfected control (not recorded which). Sequencing used whole blood, obtained at baseline. The CDR3 sequence is CASSVQGYTEAFF. CDR3 in DNA: TGTGCCAGCAGCGTACAGGGGTACACTGAAGCTTTCTTT.